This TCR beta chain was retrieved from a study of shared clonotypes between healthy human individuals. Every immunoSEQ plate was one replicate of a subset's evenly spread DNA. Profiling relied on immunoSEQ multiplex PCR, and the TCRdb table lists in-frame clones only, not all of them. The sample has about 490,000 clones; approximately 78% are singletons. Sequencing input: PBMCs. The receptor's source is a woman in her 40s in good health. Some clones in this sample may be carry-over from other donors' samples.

In DNA form, the CDR3 reads TGTGCCAGCACCCCGGACAGGAATAATGAAAAACTGTTTTTT. The encoded protein is CASTPDRNNEKLFF. The rearrangement joins TRBV28 to TRBJ1-4; 7 bases match TRBD1. With 7 bases clipped from V and 4 bases from J, the junction kept 6 bases outside the gene matches. CDR1 and CDR2 from the germline V gene are MDHEN and SYDVKM. There are 14 residues in the CDR3.